This TCR beta chain was sequenced in a study of graft-versus-host responses after intestinal transplantation. Study information: Recipients underwent multivisceral, liver-intestinal, or isolated intestinal transplants. All recipients got anti-thymocyte globulin induction, then tacrolimus and steroids for approximately 3 years.

Germline CDR1 GTSNPN, CDR2 SVGIG (reference sequence). The CDR3 is made up of 16 amino acids. The trim removed 5 bases at V and 4 bases at J, leaving 16 bases unmatched. Profiled with immunoSEQ multiplex PCR; TCRdb holds only in-frame clones, not every one. The repertoire consists of about 21,000 clones, with roughly 89% occurring once and the leading ten covering under 6.5%. Comments on this clone: Its antigen is as yet unknown.

Findings and caveats of the study: Early declines in HvG clones that occurred post-transplant were associated with peak circulating GvH clone levels. In recipient marrow, GvH clones were found, and some appeared first in ileum or blood.

The chain uses TRBV30 and TRBJ1-1, with 7 bases fitting TRBD1. The TCR originated in a human patient who received an intestinal transplant, so some T cells may come from the graft donor. Sample: PBMCs, taken more than 62 days after intestinal transplantation. CDR3 amino acids: CAWGEVGTVWGTEAFF. CDR3 nucleotides: TGTGCCTGGGGCGAAGTAGGGACAGTTTGGGGCACTGAAGCTTTCTTT. The full variable domain, in which reference TRBV30 and TRBJ1-1 provide the parts outside the CDR3, is SQTIHQWPATLVQPVGSPLSLECTVEGTSNPNLYWYRQAAGRGLQLLFYSVGIGQISSEVPQNLSASRPQDRQFILSSKKLLLSDSGFYLCAWGEVGTVWGTEAFFGQGTRLTVV.